The 30 T cell receptor beta chains below all came from one sample that was sequenced in a study of human T cells and chemical hapten exposure. TCRdb ran MiXCR on the 5' RACE reads and lists one entry per CDR3 protein. The top ten hold 2.8% of the sample, which has 110,000 or so distinct CDR3 sequences, roughly a fifth seen once. Sequencing started from total RNA isolated from unfractionated whole blood. The source is a human donor in good health.

This clonotype was counted a few times. This chain connects TRBV6-2 or TRBV6-3 to TRBJ2-3; the D is unclear. The V end was cut by 3 bases, the J end by 2 bases, with 12 bases between. CDR3 length: 15 amino acids. Germline V gene sequence: CDR1 MNHEY, CDR2 SVGEGT. The CDR3 bases are TGTGCCAGCAGTTATCCTCTAGGAGCCACAGATACGCAGTATTTT. Its protein is CASSYPLGATDTQYF.

The chain has TRBV3-1 and TRBJ1-2, with D unresolved. CDR1 is LGHDT, CDR2 YNNKEL, per germline (reference sequence). The ends were cut back, 0 bases at V and 0 bases at J, with 8 bases in the middle. The CDR3 loop spans 15 amino acids. CDR3 loop: CASSQEPNTNYGYTF. CDR3 in DNA: TGTGCCAGCAGCCAAGAACCGAATACTAACTATGGCTACACCTTC.

This clonotype was found a few times. The chain couples TRBV2 to TRBJ1-4, with TRBD1 identical over 7 bases. This CDR3 is built from 15 residues. The J segment lost 0 bases and the V segment lost 5 bases, leaving 3 bases of the junction unmatched. Germline assignment: CDR1 SNHLY and CDR2 FYNNEI. DNA for the CDR3: TGTGCCAGCAGTCGACAGGGCTCAACTAATGAAAAACTGTTTTTT. Translating it yields CASSRQGSTNEKLFF.

This CDR3 reads CASRVAGGVGNEQFF. In DNA, the CDR3 is TGCGCCAGCAGAGTAGCGGGAGGGGTGGGCAATGAGCAGTTCTTC. This chain uses TRBV4-1 with TRBJ2-1; TRBD2 agrees at 11 bases. V dropped 6 bases and J dropped 6; count of bases not matched to a gene: 7. Germline values: CDR1 MGHRA, CDR2 YSYEKL. The CDR3 is 15 residues long.

The chain carries TRBV6-1 and TRBJ1-4; 9 nucleotides match TRBD1. The CDR3 runs to 15 residues. Germline V CDR1 and CDR2: MNHNS, SASEGT. With V trimmed by 5 bases and J by 7 bases, 8 bases remained unmatched. CDR3 protein: CASSRSGTGSEKLFF. CDR3 coding DNA: TGTGCCAGCAGTAGATCCGGGACAGGGAGTGAAAAACTGTTTTTT.

This clonotype was seen a few times. The CDR3 here is CASSRITGTGPTEAFF. The CDR3 DNA follows: TGTGCCAGCAGTAGAATAACCGGGACAGGGCCTACTGAAGCTTTCTTT. The V gene is TRBV27, the J gene TRBJ1-1; 9 positions agree with TRBD1. The CDR3 contains 16 residues. The germline gives CDR1 MNHEY, CDR2 SMNVEV (reference sequence). V dropped 5 bases and J dropped 5; count of bases not matched to a gene: 12.

There are a few counts of this clonotype. This chain links TRBV28 with TRBJ1-1, with D possibly matching TRBD1 (6 bases). Trimming stripped 4 bases from V and 0 bases from J, with 27 bases between. CDR1 is MDHEN and CDR2 is SYDVKM in the germline V gene. This CDR3 region has 20 residues. The CDR3 here is CASSSYRVINPVTLNTEAFF. The CDR3 nucleotides read TGTGCCAGCAGTTCTTACAGGGTAATCAACCCCGTAACTTTGAACACTGAAGCTTTCTTT.

This clonotype was counted a few times. The J gene is TRBJ2-3, the V gene TRBV20-1; 7 positions agree with TRBD2. The CDR3 covers 15 residues. With 1 base clipped from V and 3 bases from J, the junction kept 7 bases outside the gene matches. The V gene's germline CDR1 is DFQATT and CDR2 SNEGSKA (reference sequence). The CDR3 DNA sequence: TGCAGTGCTAGAGGTGCGGGAGAGGTTACAGATACGCAGTATTTT. Encoded protein: CSARGAGEVTDTQYF.

This clonotype was detected only once. A much larger clone lies one base from this, so it may be a read error. The J gene is TRBJ1-2, the V gene TRBV20-1, with D hard to call. The germline gives CDR1 DFQATT, CDR2 SNEGSKA (reference sequence). Between the trimmed V and J ends, which lost 2 bases and 7 bases, there was a span of 14 bases. This CDR3 is built from 13 residues. CDR3 nucleotide sequence: TGCAGTGCTAGAATTGTTCTGGACTGTGGCTACACCTTC. Its translation: CSARIVLDCGYTF.

This sequence joins TRBV4-1 and TRBJ2-4; TRBD2 aligns across 9 bases. Trimming removed 1 base from V and 3 bases from J; junction bases left unmatched: 13. CDR1 is MGHRA, CDR2 YSYEKL, per germline. The CDR3 spans 19 residues. CDR3: CASSQGGLAPRTDKNIQYF. DNA for the CDR3: TGCGCCAGCAGCCAAGGGGGACTAGCCCCCCGGACGGACAAAAACATTCAGTACTTC.

This clonotype was found a few times. The V and J genes are TRBV28 and TRBJ1-5; 7 positions match TRBD1. Germline lookup yields CDR1 MDHEN and CDR2 SYDVKM. The junction had 6 bases not matched to a gene; V was cut back by 3 bases and J by 1 base. CDR3 length: 16 amino acids. The CDR3 bases are TGTGCCAGCAGTTTGTCTCACAGGGGAAGCAATCAGCCCCAGCATTTT. It specifies CASSLSHRGSNQPQHF. The variable domain in full, with the rest retrieved from reference TRBV28 and TRBJ1-5, is DVKVTQSSRYLVKRTGEKVFLECVQDMDHENMFWYRQDPGLGLRLIYFSYDVKMKEKGDIPEGYSVSREKKERFSLILESASTNQTSMYLCASSLSHRGSNQPQHFGDGTRLSIL.

The J gene is TRBJ2-1, the V gene TRBV4-1; TRBD1 is a possible D gene (5 bases). The germline gives CDR1 MGHRA, CDR2 YSYEKL. This CDR3 is 13 amino acids long. Trimming took 0 bases from V and 9 from J, leaving 9 bases between them. For the CDR3, the DNA is TGCGCCAGCAGCCAAGATCCTAGGGGTGAGCAGTTCTTC. Translation gives CASSQDPRGEQFF.

For this clonotype: An end of the junction differs from the germline gene, which may be a read error. This chain links TRBV25-1 with TRBJ2-7; TRBD2 agrees at 7 bases. This CDR3 contains 13 residues. Germline CDR1 is MGHDK and CDR2 is SYGVNS. The DNA for the CDR3 is TGTGCCAACAGTAAGACTAGCACGGGGGAGCAGTACTTC. Its protein product is CANSKTSTGEQYF.

J is TRBJ2-1 and V is TRBV6-5; D not certain. The CDR3 loop spans 14 amino acids. Germline CDR1 is MNHEY and CDR2 is SVGAGI. Trimming removed 0 bases at V and 10 bases at J, with 13 bases between. The CDR3 region is CASSYSGEAIEQFF. The CDR3 nucleotides are TGTGCCAGCAGTTACTCCGGAGAAGCGATCGAGCAGTTCTTC.

This clonotype was recorded a few times. V and J are TRBV28 and TRBJ2-5, with D unclear. This CDR3 is built from 14 residues. V lost 5 bases to trimming and J lost 7 bases, with 17 bases between them. Per the germline V gene, CDR1 is MDHEN and CDR2 is SYDVKM. CDR3 in amino acids: CASSPRNGVRTQYF. CDR3 DNA: TGTGCCAGCAGTCCCCGGAACGGCGTGCGGACCCAGTACTTC.

This clonotype was counted between two and nine times. The gene calls are TRBV7-8 and TRBJ1-5; TRBD1 might be the D (5 bases). Germline CDR1 reads SGHVS; CDR2 reads FQNEAQ. The ends were cut back, 4 bases at V and 4 bases at J, with 11 bases in the middle. The CDR3 length is 14 residues. As DNA, the CDR3 is TGTGCCAGCAGCTCCGGGACGGCGAATCAGCCCCAGCATTTT. This encodes CASSSGTANQPQHF.

In its sample, this clonotype was seen a few times. The gene calls are TRBV29-1 and TRBJ1-1; D may be TRBD1 (5 bases). Looked up from germline, CDR1 is SQVTM and CDR2 is ANQGSEA. V was clipped by 5 bases and J by 0 bases, with 10 bases between them. The CDR3 is 13 amino acids. CDR3 loop: CSVMGRMNTEAFF. The CDR3 region has the DNA TGCAGCGTTATGGGACGGATGAACACTGAAGCTTTCTTT.

The V gene is TRBV9, the J gene TRBJ1-1; D perhaps matches TRBD1 (6 bases). In germline, CDR1 is SGDLS, CDR2 YYNGEE. V lost 3 bases and J lost 2, with 17 bases in between. This CDR3 has 16 residues. CDR3 residues: CASSGTPRGSNTEAFF. The CDR3 nucleotides read TGTGCCAGCAGCGGTACTCCCAGGGGATCCAACACTGAAGCTTTCTTT.

The genes are TRBV7-2 and TRBJ2-5; TRBD2 matches at 12 bases. V dropped 4 bases and J dropped 2; count of bases not matched to a gene: 8. This CDR3 spans 17 amino acids. Germline V CDR1 and CDR2: SGHTA, FQGNSA. DNA of the CDR3: TGTGCCAGCAGCTCGGGACTAGCGGGCCTGGCACAAGAGACCCAGTACTTC. Its translation: CASSSGLAGLAQETQYF.

This clonotype has more than one count but fewer than ten. This chain uses TRBV6-5 with TRBJ1-6, with D possibly being TRBD1 (5 bases). Between the trimmed V and J ends, which lost 4 bases and 5 bases, there was a span of 12 bases. Germline V CDR1 and CDR2: MNHEY, SVGAGI. This CDR3 region has 15 residues. The CDR3 sequence is CASSSRGLDNSPLHF. CDR3 bases: TGTGCCAGCAGTTCCCGGGGCCTCGATAATTCACCCCTCCACTTT.

V is TRBV25-1 and J is TRBJ1-5; 7 positions match TRBD1. The germline V gene has CDR1 MGHDK and CDR2 SYGVNS. V lost 5 bases to trimming and J lost 7 bases; unmatched junction nucleotides: 8. CDR3 length: 14 amino acids. Here the CDR3 DNA reads TGTGCCAGCAGTCTGACAGGGTGGGGCCAGCCCCAGCATTTT. It encodes CASSLTGWGQPQHF.

In DNA form, the CDR3 reads TGTGCCAGCAGAAAGGGACTAGCGGGACACGAGCAGTACTTC. It translates to CASRKGLAGHEQYF. The J gene is TRBJ2-7, the V gene TRBV28, with 13 positions matching TRBD2. Trimming removed 6 bases from V and 5 bases from J; junction bases left unmatched: 4. The germline gives CDR1 MDHEN, CDR2 SYDVKM. The CDR3 spans 14 residues.

This clonotype has at least ten counts. The chain employs TRBV12-3 or TRBV12-4 and TRBJ2-6, with 9 bases matching TRBD1. The CDR3 is made up of 14 amino acids. After removal of 7 bases from V and 9 bases from J, the junction contained 7 bases not matched to a gene. The CDR3 sequence is CASNPGQGGNVLTF. CDR3 nucleotide sequence: TGTGCCAGCAACCCGGGACAGGGTGGCAACGTCCTGACTTTC.

The rearrangement uses TRBV3-1 and TRBJ2-2, with 14 nucleotides matching TRBD2. Per the germline V gene, CDR1 is LGHDT and CDR2 is YNNKEL (reference sequence). J was trimmed by 7 bases and V by 6 bases; bases with no gene match: 16. The CDR3 totals 19 residues. The CDR3 protein is CASSPRLAGGLLLFGELFF. CDR3 nucleotides: TGTGCCAGCAGTCCTAGACTAGCGGGAGGGCTCCTTCTATTCGGGGAGCTGTTTTTT.

The V call is TRBV5-8, the J call TRBJ2-7, with D unclear. The CDR3 contains 13 residues. The germline V gene encodes CDR1 SGHTS and CDR2 YDEGEE. Trimming took off 0 bases at V and 2 bases at J, with 6 bases between the two ends. CDR3 sequence reads: CASSLDSTYEQYF. CDR3 nucleotides: TGTGCCAGCAGCTTGGACAGCACCTACGAGCAGTACTTC. Supplemented by reference TRBV5-8 and TRBJ2-7, the full variable domain reads EAGVTQSPTHLIKTRGQQATLRCSPISGHTSVYWYQQALGLGLQFLLWYDEGEERNRGNFPPRFSGRQFPNYSSELNVNALELEDSALYLCASSLDSTYEQYFGPGTRLTVT.

The chain uses TRBV18 and TRBJ1-1; D perhaps matches TRBD1 (5 bases). This CDR3 contains 16 residues. Trimming left V 0 bases short and J 5 bases short, with 16 bases between. CDR1 is KGHSH and CDR2 is LQKENI in the germline V gene. The CDR3 nucleotides are TGTGCCAGCTCACCACCAGGATTGGAGGGGAGGACTGAAGCTTTCTTT. It encodes CASSPPGLEGRTEAFF.

There are a few counts of this clonotype. This chain connects TRBV20-1 to TRBJ1-5; TRBD1 is a possible D gene (5 bases). Germline CDR1 DFQATT, CDR2 SNEGSKA (reference sequence). The CDR3 is made up of 14 amino acids. V dropped 3 bases and J dropped 0 bases, with 9 bases sitting between them. The CDR3 loop reads CSARDINSNQPQHF. The CDR3 DNA reads as TGCAGTGCTAGGGACATCAATAGCAATCAGCCCCAGCATTTT.

This clonotype was recorded a few times. This rearrangement joins TRBV5-1 to TRBJ2-5, with D possibly being TRBD1 or TRBD2 (5 bases each). V gave up 2 bases and J gave up 1 base, with 12 bases separating them. This CDR3 spans 15 amino acids. Per germline, CDR1 SGHRS and CDR2 YFSETQ. The CDR3 loop is CASSLSSGAQETQYF. The CDR3 DNA follows: TGCGCCAGCAGCTTATCATCCGGGGCCCAAGAGACCCAGTACTTC.

This chain links TRBV5-4 with TRBJ1-1; 7 bases are shared with TRBD1. The CDR3 extends over 18 amino acids. Germline CDR1 SGHNT, CDR2 YYREEE (reference sequence). Losses at the gene ends were 0 bases for V and 1 base for J; bases not matched to a gene: 12. The CDR3 nucleotides are TGTGCCAGCAGCTTGGGTTGGCTCCGACAGGGATCGAACACTGAAGCTTTCTTT. This gives the protein CASSLGWLRQGSNTEAFF.

In this sample, this clonotype turned up a few times. The chain couples TRBV4-1 to TRBJ2-4; TRBD1 matches 7 bases. This CDR3 has 14 amino acids. CDR1 MGHRA and CDR2 YSYEKL come from the germline V gene. V lost 3 bases to trimming and J lost 3 bases; unmatched junction nucleotides: 2. CDR3 amino acids: CASSHGTDKNIQYF. CDR3 nucleotides: TGCGCCAGCAGCCATGGGACAGACAAAAACATTCAGTACTTC.